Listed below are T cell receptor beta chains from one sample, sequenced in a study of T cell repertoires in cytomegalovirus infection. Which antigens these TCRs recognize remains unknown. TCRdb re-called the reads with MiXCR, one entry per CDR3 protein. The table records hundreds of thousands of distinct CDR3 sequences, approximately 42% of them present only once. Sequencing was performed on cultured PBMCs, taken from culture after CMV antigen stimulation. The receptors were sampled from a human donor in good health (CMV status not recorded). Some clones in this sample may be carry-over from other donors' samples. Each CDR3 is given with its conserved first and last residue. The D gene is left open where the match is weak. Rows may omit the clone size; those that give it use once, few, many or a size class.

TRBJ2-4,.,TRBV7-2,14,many,TGTGCCAGCAGCTTAGAAACAGGGAGGGGCATTCAGTACTTC,CASSLETGRGIQYF
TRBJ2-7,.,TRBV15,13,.,TGTGCCACCAGCAGGACCAGGGTCCACGAGCAGTACTTC,CATSRTRVHEQYF
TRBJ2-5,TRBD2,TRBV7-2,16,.,TGTGCCAGCAGTTTCCAAGGACTAGCGGGGGCGGAGACCCAGTACTTC,CASSFQGLAGAETQYF
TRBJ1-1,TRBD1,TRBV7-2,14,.,TGTGCCAGCAGCATGACAGGGGGAAGCACTGAAGCTTTCTTT,CASSMTGGSTEAFF
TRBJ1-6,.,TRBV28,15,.,TGTGCCAGCGCGTCCGGCCCTAATATTAATTCACCCCTCCACTTT,CASASGPNINSPLHF
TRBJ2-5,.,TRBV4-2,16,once,TGTGCCAGCAGCCAGGGACCCGACCTTTCCCAAGAGACCCAGTACTTC,CASSQGPDLSQETQYF
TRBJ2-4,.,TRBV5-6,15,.,TGTGCCAGCAGCTTGGCCGGGCCCTGGGAAAACATTCAGTACTTC,CASSLAGPWENIQYF
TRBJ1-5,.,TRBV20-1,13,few,TGCAGTGCCGCTTACCTTAGCAATCAGCCCCAGCATTTT,CSAAYLSNQPQHF
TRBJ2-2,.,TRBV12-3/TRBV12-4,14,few,TGTGCCAGCAGTTTAAGCACGCGGACCGGGGAGCTGTTTTTT,CASSLSTRTGELFF
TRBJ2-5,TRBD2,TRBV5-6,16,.,TGTGCCAGCAGCCTCCTGGGTAGCGGGGGACAAGAGACCCAGTACTTC,CASSLLGSGGQETQYF
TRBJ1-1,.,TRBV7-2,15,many,TGTGCCAGCAGTGACCCGTCCGGGGGGCGGACTGAAGCTTTCTTT,CASSDPSGGRTEAFF
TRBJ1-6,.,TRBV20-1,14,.,TGCAGTGCTAGAGATCGGGCTGGGCATTCACCCCTCCACTTT,CSARDRAGHSPLHF
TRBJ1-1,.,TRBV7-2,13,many,TGTGCCAGCAGCTTAGTGGGGGCAGGGGAAGCTTTCTTT,CASSLVGAGEAFF
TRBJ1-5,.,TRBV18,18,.,TGTGCCAGCTCACCAAGAGGGCTCGCAGGGACCCTAAATCAGCCCCAGCATTTT,CASSPRGLAGTLNQPQHF
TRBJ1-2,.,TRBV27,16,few,TGTGCCAGCAGTTTATCAGTGGACCCCGGGAAATATGGCTACACCTTC,CASSLSVDPGKYGYTF
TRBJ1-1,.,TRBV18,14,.,TGTGCCAGCTCACCAAGAACAGAGAACACTGAAGCTTTCTTT,CASSPRTENTEAFF
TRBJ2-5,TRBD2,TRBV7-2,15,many,TGTGCCAGCAACCTAGCGGGGGGGACCACAGAGACCCAGTACTTC,CASNLAGGTTETQYF
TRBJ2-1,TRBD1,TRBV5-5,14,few,TGTGCCAGCAGCCCCCGGGACAGGGGCCATGAGCAGTTCTTC,CASSPRDRGHEQFF
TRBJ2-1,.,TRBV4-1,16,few,TGCGCCAGCAGCCGCTCAGCTGGAGACTCCTACAATGAGCAGTTCTTC,CASSRSAGDSYNEQFF
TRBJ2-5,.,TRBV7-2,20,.,TGTGCCAGCATCTTCACCCCCCCGGCGCGACGAACAACCGGAGGGGAGACCCAGTACTTC,CASIFTPPARRTTGGETQYF
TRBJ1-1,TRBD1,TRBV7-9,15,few,TGTGCCAGCAGCCCCGGAACAGGGGATTACACTGAAGCTTTCTTT,CASSPGTGDYTEAFF
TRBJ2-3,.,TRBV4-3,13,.,TGCGCCAGCAGCCAATTTGGCGGAGATACGCAGTATTTT,CASSQFGGDTQYF
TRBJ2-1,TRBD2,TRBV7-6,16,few,TGTGCCAGCAGCTTTCGAGCGGGGGGGCCTTACAATGAGCAGTTCTTC,CASSFRAGGPYNEQFF
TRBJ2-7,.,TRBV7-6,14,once,TGTGCCAGCAAGCTAGCGCCCAGCTCCTACGAGCAGTACTTC,CASKLAPSSYEQYF
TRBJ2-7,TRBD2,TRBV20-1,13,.,TGCAGTGCTAGAGATCGGACTAGCTACGAGCAGTACTTC,CSARDRTSYEQYF
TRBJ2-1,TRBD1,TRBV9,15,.,TGTGCCAACAGCGTAGGAGGGACAGGGTACAATGAGCAGTTCTTC,CANSVGGTGYNEQFF
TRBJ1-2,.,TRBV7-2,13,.,TGTGCCAGCAGCTTAAATAGTTTCTATGGCTACACCTTC,CASSLNSFYGYTF
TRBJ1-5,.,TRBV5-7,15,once,TGTGCCAGCAGCTGGGCTAAGGATAGCAATCAGCCCCAGCATTTT,CASSWAKDSNQPQHF
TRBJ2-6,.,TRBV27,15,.,TGTGCCAGCAGTTTAACCATCTCTGGGGCCAACGTCCTGACTTTC,CASSLTISGANVLTF
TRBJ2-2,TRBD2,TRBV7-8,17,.,TGTGCCAGCAGCTTACTTAGCGGGGGGGCCTACACCGGGGAGCTGTTTTTT,CASSLLSGGAYTGELFF
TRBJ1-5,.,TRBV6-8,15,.,TGTGCCAGCAGTTACGGCAGGGGCTTTAATCAGCCCCAGCATTTT,CASSYGRGFNQPQHF
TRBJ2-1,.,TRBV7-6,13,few,TGTGCCAGCAGCTTAAATGTCGACAATGAGCAGTTCTTC,CASSLNVDNEQFF
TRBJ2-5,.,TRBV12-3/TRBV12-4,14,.,TGTGCCAGCACCCCTCAACTAGCCACGGAGACCCAGTACTTC,CASTPQLATETQYF
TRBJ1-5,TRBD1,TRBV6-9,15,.,TGTGCCAGTGGCCACAGGGGTTTAAGCAATCAGCCCCAGCATTTT,CASGHRGLSNQPQHF
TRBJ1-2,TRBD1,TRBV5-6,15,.,TGTGCCAGCAGCTTGACAGGGGAAGTGGACTATGGCTACACCTTC,CASSLTGEVDYGYTF
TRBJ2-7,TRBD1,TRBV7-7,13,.,TGTGCCAGCAGCTTAGGGGACAGGGACGAGCAGTACTTC,CASSLGDRDEQYF
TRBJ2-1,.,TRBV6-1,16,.,TGTGCCAGCAGTGAATTGGCAGGGGCAAGGTGGAATGAGCAGTTCTTC,CASSELAGARWNEQFF
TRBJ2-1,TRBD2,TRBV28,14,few,TGTGCCAGCTCCATGGGGCCTAGCGGGGGGGGGGAGTTCTTC,CASSMGPSGGGEFF
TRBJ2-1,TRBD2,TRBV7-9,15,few,TGTGCCAGCAGCTTAGATGCTAGCGGGGGGCGTGAGCAGTTCTTC,CASSLDASGGREQFF
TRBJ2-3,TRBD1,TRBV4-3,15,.,TGCGCCAGCAGCCAGGACAGGGACCCCACAGATACGCAGTATTTT,CASSQDRDPTDTQYF
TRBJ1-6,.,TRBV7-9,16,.,TGTGCCGTTAGATTCCGGCGGGAGACGAATAATTCACCCCTCCACTTT,CAVRFRRETNNSPLHF
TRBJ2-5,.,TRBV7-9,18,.,TGTGCCAGCAGCTTAGCGGGGGCAGGTCGTCCCTTCCAAGAGACCCAGTACTTC,CASSLAGAGRPFQETQYF
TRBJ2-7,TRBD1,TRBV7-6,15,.,TGTGCCAGCAGCAAGGGACAGGGAGACGTCGGCGAGCAGTACTTC,CASSKGQGDVGEQYF
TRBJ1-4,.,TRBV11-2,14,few,TGTGCCAGCACCCTCATAGGGGGGGATGAAAAACTGTTTTTT,CASTLIGGDEKLFF
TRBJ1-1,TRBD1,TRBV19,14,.,TGTGCCAGTAGTATGGGCAGGGGGCCGGCTGAAGCTTTCTTT,CASSMGRGPAEAFF
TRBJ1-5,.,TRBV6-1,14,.,TGTGCCAGCAAAGGGACCGGGGGGACTCAGCCCCAGCATTTT,CASKGTGGTQPQHF
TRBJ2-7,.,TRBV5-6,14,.,TGTGCCAGCAGCTTGGTGTCCCCAGGCTACGAGCAGTACTTC,CASSLVSPGYEQYF
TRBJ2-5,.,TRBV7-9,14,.,TGTGCCAGCAGCTTCCCGGACAACCAAGAGACCCAGTACTTC,CASSFPDNQETQYF
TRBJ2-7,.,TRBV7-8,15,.,TGTGCCAGCAGCTTAGAACCCCAGGGTTCCTACGAGCAGTACTTC,CASSLEPQGSYEQYF
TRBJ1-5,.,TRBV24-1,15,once,TGTGCCACCAGTGCCAGCCAGGGCAACAATCAGCCCCAGCATTTT,CATSASQGNNQPQHF
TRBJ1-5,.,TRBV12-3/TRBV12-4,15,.,TGTGCCAGCAGCCACAATTGGGATAGCAATCAGCCCCAGCATTTT,CASSHNWDSNQPQHF
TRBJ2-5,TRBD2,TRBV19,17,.,TGTGCCAGTAGTACAATACTTCGGACTAGCGGTCAAGAGACCCAGTACTTC,CASSTILRTSGQETQYF
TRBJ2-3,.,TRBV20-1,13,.,TGCAGTGCTGGACAGCAAATCACAGATACGCAGTATTTT,CSAGQQITDTQYF